This record covers a single T cell receptor beta chain. Antigen specificity is unknown. CDR1 is SGHTA, CDR2 FQGNSA, per germline. This CDR3 is 16 amino acids long. With 5 bases clipped from V and 2 bases from J, the junction kept 8 bases outside the gene matches. The sample is drawn from a study of response to subunit inactivated influenza vaccine. Whole-study findings and limits: It was the authors' suggestion that each seasonal influenza vaccination recruits few new T cells.

TCRdb re-derived calls from the RT-PCR reads in MiXCR, one entry per CDR3 protein. Among hundreds of thousands of distinct CDR3 sequences listed, approximately 15% were seen once. V gene TRBV7-2 combines with J gene TRBJ1-3, with 8 nucleotides matching TRBD1. This TCR came from a man aged 50-60 years who received an inactivated influenza vaccine. The sample in question was PBMCs from blood, obtained approximately 15 days before vaccination. The CDR3: CASSQGQARTGNTIYF. The CDR3 DNA reads TGTGCCAGCAGCCAGGGACAGGCAAGGACTGGAAACACCATATATTTT.